The source of this T cell receptor beta chain is a study of blood T cells in healthy people across ages. Study-level findings and limits: Observed TCR beta diversity per million T cells went down as age went up. This fall followed a roughly linear course with age. TCR beta diversity tracked closely with naive T cell percentage.

This clonotype was detected a few times. The target antigen is unknown. Trimming at V came to 5 bases and at J to 3 bases, leaving 13 bases not matched to a gene. CDR3 length equals 17 residues. Together with a sample-barcoded 5' primer, a J-beta primer mix was included in a second PCR lasting about 6 to 12 cycles. Every cDNA molecule carried a tag from a template-switch adaptor bearing 12 random nucleotides. One entry per CDR3 protein, called by TCRdb with MiXCR from the 5' RACE reads. The table has about 1.4 million distinct CDR3 sequences, around 55% seen once. Material for sequencing was blood. The chain uses TRBV12-3 or TRBV12-4 and TRBJ2-4, with 7 positions matching TRBD1. This clonotype originated in a man between 18 and 29 years old in good health. The CDR3 loop reads CASSNFRGRGGKNIQYF. Here the CDR3 DNA reads TGTGCCAGCAGTAACTTCAGGGGGAGAGGGGGCAAAAACATTCAGTACTTC.